The T cell receptor (beta chain) described here comes from a study of patients and donors after allogeneic stem cell transplantation. TCRdb reprocessed the RT-PCR reads via MiXCR and lists one record per CDR3 protein. The table records roughly 880,000 distinct CDR3 sequences, roughly 18% of them present only once. Germline V gene sequence: CDR1 MNHEY, CDR2 SVGAGI. Germline trimming cut 1 base from V and 5 bases from J; bases unmatched to any gene: 6. This CDR3 spans 15 amino acids. Input material: blood, either unsorted or a sorted T cell fraction (not recorded which). This TCR was recovered from a human donor who was either an allogeneic HSCT recipient or a stem cell or donor lymphocyte infusion donor (not recorded which). It is not recorded whose cells these are; they may come from a transplant donor. V gene TRBV6-5 combines with J gene TRBJ2-5, with 8 bases that match TRBD2. The CDR3: CASSYFSGAEETQYF. For the CDR3, the DNA is TGTGCCAGCAGTTACTTTAGCGGGGCCGAGGAGACCCAGTACTTC.